These 15 T cell receptor beta chains were sequenced from one sample in a study of shared clonotypes between healthy human individuals. Sequencing was performed with immunoSEQ multiplex PCR; in TCRdb, only in-frame clones are kept and a portion is missing. The sample includes more than 2,000,000 clones, approximately 92% of them seen just once. The material sequenced was naive CD4+ T cells sorted from blood. Specified subset: CD45RA+ positively selected. The receptors shown here come from a man between 18 and 29 years old in good health.

J is TRBJ2-1 and V is TRBV6-6; 10 nucleotides agree with TRBD2. The CDR3 has 15 amino acids. The V segment lost 5 bases and the J segment 4 bases; nucleotides outside the gene matches: 5. CDR1 is MNHNY, CDR2 SVGAGI, per germline (reference sequence). DNA for the CDR3: TGTGCCAGCAGTCTAACTAGCGGGGCTTACAATGAGCAGTTCTTC. This codes for CASSLTSGAYNEQFF.

The rearrangement links TRBV7-6 to TRBJ2-2, with D uncertain. V lost 6 bases to trimming and J lost 6 bases, with 8 bases between them. CDR1 is SGHVS, CDR2 FNYEAQ, per germline. The CDR3 is 12 residues long. The CDR3 sequence is CASSPFPGELFF. CDR3 coding DNA: TGTGCCAGCAGTCCCTTTCCCGGGGAGCTGTTTTTT. Full variable domain (rest looked up from reference TRBV7-6 and TRBJ2-2): GAGVSQSPRYKVTKRGQDVALRCDPISGHVSLYWYRQALGQGPEFLTYFNYEAQQDKSGLPNDRFSAERPEGSISTLTIQRTEQRDSAMYRCASSPFPGELFFGEGSRLTVL.

This clone was detected once. This sequence joins TRBV5-4 and TRBJ2-1; 15 nucleotides align to TRBD2. The CDR3 totals 16 residues. Germline V lookup: CDR1 SGHNT, CDR2 YYREEE (reference sequence). V trimming: 1 base; J trimming: 8 bases; junction bases outside the gene matches: 4. CDR3 DNA sequence: TGTGCCAGCAGCTTGAGCGGACTAGCGGGAGGGCATGAGCAGTTCTTC. Translation gives CASSLSGLAGGHEQFF. Looking up the rest from reference TRBV5-4 and TRBJ2-1 gives the full variable domain: ETGVTQSPTHLIKTRGQQVTLRCSSQSGHNTVSWYQQALGQGPQFIFQYYREEENGRGNFPPRFSGLQFPNYSSELNVNALELDDSALYLCASSLSGLAGGHEQFFGPGTRLTVL.

The rearrangement joins TRBV2 to TRBJ1-6, with TRBD1 as a possible D gene (5 bases). There are 17 residues in the CDR3. The V end was cut by 3 bases, the J end by 3 bases, with 15 bases between. Germline V gene data show CDR1 as SNHLY and CDR2 as FYNNEI. CDR3 sequence (DNA): TGTGCCAGCAGTGAGAGGGGCAGTATATTCTATAATTCACCCCTCCACTTT. It codes for CASSERGSIFYNSPLHF.

This clone has only a few counts. Other DNA sequences in this sample translate to the same CDR3. The J gene is TRBJ1-4, the V gene TRBV30, with D possibly TRBD1 on 5 matching bases. This CDR3 has 11 residues. Germline assignment: CDR1 GTSNPN and CDR2 SVGIG (reference sequence). With 3 bases removed from V and 8 bases from J, the gap between germline ends came to 7 bases. The chain's CDR3 is CAWSRDEKLFF. The CDR3 nucleotides read TGTGCCTGGAGCAGGGACGAAAAACTGTTTTTT.

This chain links TRBV7-2 with TRBJ2-1; the match to TRBD1 covers 7 bases. Germline V gene data show CDR1 as SGHTA and CDR2 as FQGNSA. This CDR3 contains 15 residues. With V trimmed by 1 base and J by 6 bases, 6 bases remained unmatched. CDR3 in amino acids: CASSLVGQSSNEQFF. CDR3 bases: TGTGCCAGCAGCTTAGTGGGACAGAGTAGCAATGAGCAGTTCTTC.

In its sample, this clone was seen a few times. The chain has TRBV21-1 and TRBJ1-4. TRBV21-1 is listed as a pseudogene. The CDR3 consists of 14 residues. The CDR3 nucleotides read TGTGCCAGCAGGGTGGGACGGATTAATGAAAAACTGTTTTTT. This sequence encodes CASRVGRINEKLFF.

The V and J genes are TRBV28 and TRBJ2-2; D might be TRBD2 (6 bases). CDR1 and CDR2 from the germline V gene are MDHEN and SYDVKM. The CDR3 runs 14 residues. Trimming took 3 bases from V and 4 from J, leaving 9 bases between them. In nucleotides, the CDR3 is TGTGCCAGCAGTTTGGGAGGAGCCACCGGGGAGCTGTTTTTT. This gives the protein CASSLGGATGELFF. The full variable domain, its missing parts supplied by reference TRBV28 and TRBJ2-2, is DVKVTQSSRYLVKRTGEKVFLECVQDMDHENMFWYRQDPGLGLRLIYFSYDVKMKEKGDIPEGYSVSREKKERFSLILESASTNQTSMYLCASSLGGATGELFFGEGSRLTVL.

This chain links TRBV5-1 with TRBJ1-6; D ambiguous. The CDR3 runs to 16 residues. In germline, CDR1 is SGHRS, CDR2 YFSETQ. V was trimmed by 0 bases and J by 11 bases, leaving 18 bases between them. The CDR3 region is CASSLENGEEFPPLHF. As DNA, the CDR3 is TGCGCCAGCAGCTTGGAAAACGGAGAGGAATTCCCACCCCTCCACTTT.

This clone came up once. This chain uses TRBV30 with TRBJ1-2; D might be TRBD1 (5 bases). From germline, CDR1 is GTSNPN and CDR2 SVGIG (reference sequence). Deletions cut 1 base from V and 4 bases from J, with 19 bases between. This CDR3 contains 16 residues. CDR3 nucleotide sequence: TGTGCCTGGAGTGGAGATACAGGTGCTCTGGCCTATGGCTACACCTTC. Translated: CAWSGDTGALAYGYTF.

The chain employs TRBV7-2 and TRBJ2-2, with 10 bases identical to TRBD2. This CDR3 is built from 16 residues. CDR1 is SGHTA and CDR2 is FQGNSA in the germline V gene. The ends lost 2 bases at V and 8 bases at J; junction bases unmatched: 8. As DNA, the CDR3 is TGTGCCAGCAGCTTACGTCCTAGCGGGAGTAGTGGGGAGCTGTTTTTT. Protein sequence: CASSLRPSGSSGELFF.

This chain joins TRBV28 and TRBJ1-2; weak D call: TRBD1 (5 bases). Trimming cost V 2 bases and J 4 bases, with 14 bases left between them. CDR1 is MDHEN and CDR2 is SYDVKM in the germline V gene. The CDR3 sequence is 15 residues long. In nucleotides, the CDR3 is TGTGCCAGCAGTTTAGGGGCAGGGCGATTCTATGGCTACACCTTC. It encodes CASSLGAGRFYGYTF.

This chain joins TRBV5-4 and TRBJ2-7; 8 nucleotides line up with TRBD2. The germline V gene encodes CDR1 SGHNT and CDR2 YYREEE (reference sequence). The CDR3 is made up of 14 amino acids. With 2 bases clipped from V and 7 bases from J, the junction kept 8 bases outside the gene matches. In DNA form, the CDR3 reads TGTGCCAGCAGCTTCGGGACTAGAATCGGTGAGCAGTACTTC. Amino acid sequence: CASSFGTRIGEQYF.

The chain uses TRBV6-5 and TRBJ1-5; the match to TRBD1 covers 7 bases. The CDR3 contains 15 residues. Germline CDR1 MNHEY, CDR2 SVGAGI. The V gene end was trimmed by 0 bases and the J gene end by 5 bases; junction bases not matched to a gene: 4. The DNA of the CDR3 is TGTGCCAGCAGTTACTCGAACACAGGGGATCAGCCCCAGCATTTT. Protein product: CASSYSNTGDQPQHF.

The gene calls are TRBV2 and TRBJ2-2; either TRBD1 or TRBD2 may fit D (5 bases each). Germline-derived CDR1 and CDR2 are SNHLY and FYNNEI. The CDR3 has 15 amino acids. Trimming stripped 6 bases from V and 6 bases from J, with 17 bases between. The CDR3: CASSNTGTVPGELFF. The CDR3 nucleotides read TGTGCCAGCAGCAACACCGGGACGGTCCCCGGGGAGCTGTTTTTT.